This T cell receptor beta chain was captured by sequencing in a study of T cells in Graves' hyperthyroidism and ophthalmopathy. This CDR3 region has 12 residues. The germline gives CDR1 LGHDT, CDR2 YNNKEL (reference sequence). The germline V and J ends were trimmed by 1 base and 7 bases, with 4 bases remaining between them. This clonotype was picked up many times. TCR beta CDR3 region amplification was performed from RNA transcripts. Primed by the HTBI set, a first-round RT-PCR was run on the TCR CDR3. MiXCR, applied by TCRdb to the multiplex PCR reads, yields one record per CDR3 protein. The table shows about 710,000 distinct CDR3 sequences, with about 15% occurring only once.

Sequencing was carried out using blood. The V call is TRBV3-1, the J call TRBJ2-2; D remains ambiguous. The receptor was isolated from a man younger than 35 with Graves' hyperthyroidism. The CDR3 protein is CASSQVSGELFF. The CDR3 bases are TGTGCCAGCAGCCAAGTCAGCGGGGAGCTGTTTTTT. The complete variable domain, with remaining parts taken from reference TRBV3-1 and TRBJ2-2, reads DTAVSQTPKYLVTQMGNDKSIKCEQNLGHDTMYWYKQDSKKFLKIMFSYNNKELIINETVPNRFSPKSPDKAHLNLHINSLELGDSAVYFCASSQVSGELFFGEGSRLTVL.